These T cell receptor beta chains were read from a single sample in a study of cytomegalovirus exposure and HLA in healthy donors. The table came from immunoSEQ multiplex PCR; TCRdb's copy has only in-frame clones and leaves some out. This sample has 170,000 or so clones, with less than 90% found just once. The sequencing sample was made of PBMCs. All receptors come from a middle-aged man in good health and CMV-seronegative. Both conserved end residues are part of each CDR3. The order of the fields is CDR3 protein, CDR3 DNA, clone size, D gene, V gene, J gene. A D gene is named only where the DNA matches it firmly. The size of a clone is reported for some rows only, either as once, few or many, or as a class for expanded clones.

CDR3: CASSLGAGPLSGHEQYF; DNA: TGTGCCAGCAGCTTGGGAGCGGGTCCCCTATCGGGCCACGAGCAGTACTTC; size: .; D: .; V: TRBV5-6; J: TRBJ2-7
CDR3: CASSFLDTYEQYF; DNA: TGCGCCAGCAGCTTCCTGGACACGTACGAGCAGTACTTC; size: .; D: .; V: TRBV5-1; J: TRBJ2-7
CDR3: CASSLVDTGELFF; DNA: TGTGCCAGCAGCTTAGTAGACACCGGGGAGCTGTTTTTT; size: .; D: .; V: TRBV7-2; J: TRBJ2-2
CDR3: CASSATPLGQGRYGYTF; DNA: TGTGCCAGCTCAGCAACCCCTTTGGGACAGGGCCGGTATGGCTACACCTTC; size: .; D: TRBD1; V: TRBV7-2; J: TRBJ1-2
CDR3: CASNPPIARGYGYTF; DNA: TGTGCCAGCAACCCGCCTATTGCCAGGGGCTATGGCTACACCTTC; size: .; D: .; V: TRBV28; J: TRBJ1-2
CDR3: CASSGGQGFWEQYF; DNA: TGTGCCAGCAGCGGGGGACAGGGGTTTTGGGAGCAGTACTTC; size: .; D: TRBD1; V: TRBV7-2; J: TRBJ2-7
CDR3: CASSLAVHEVYEQYF; DNA: TGTGCCAGCAGCTTAGCTGTTCACGAGGTGTACGAGCAGTACTTC; size: .; D: .; V: TRBV11-2; J: TRBJ2-7
CDR3: CASSRDPGTPDPQHF; DNA: TGCGCCAGCAGCCGGGACCCCGGGACACCCGACCCCCAGCATTTT; size: .; D: .; V: TRBV5-1; J: TRBJ1-5
CDR3: CASSLQGGADQPQHF; DNA: TGCGCCAGCAGCTTGCAAGGGGGGGCGGATCAGCCCCAGCATTTT; size: .; D: .; V: TRBV5-1; J: TRBJ1-5
CDR3: CASSLARGETQYF; DNA: TGTGCCAGCAGCTTAGCCAGGGGAGAGACCCAGTACTTC; size: once; D: .; V: TRBV7-9; J: TRBJ2-5
CDR3: CASSQGWGGEQYF; DNA: TGTGCCAGCAGCCAAGGGTGGGGGGGGGAGCAGTACTTC; size: once; D: TRBD2; V: TRBV4-2; J: TRBJ2-7
CDR3: CSERGGGETQYF; DNA: TGCAGCGAACGTGGGGGGGGAGAGACCCAGTACTTC; size: .; D: TRBD2; V: TRBV29-1; J: TRBJ2-5
CDR3: CASSFVGAGSYEQYF; DNA: TGTGCCAGCAGCTTCGTGGGGGCCGGCTCCTACGAGCAGTACTTC; size: .; D: .; V: TRBV7-2; J: TRBJ2-7
CDR3: CASSQESRDRGPRNSPLHF; DNA: TGCGCCAGCAGCCAAGAATCCCGGGACAGGGGCCCGAGAAATTCACCCCTCCACTTT; size: .; D: TRBD1; V: TRBV4-1; J: TRBJ1-6
CDR3: CASTLQNSYNSPLHF; DNA: TGTGCCAGCACCCTACAGAACTCCTATAATTCACCCCTCCACTTT; size: .; D: .; V: TRBV6-5; J: TRBJ1-6
CDR3: CASSTLAPQETQYF; DNA: TGTGCCAGCAGTACCCTAGCGCCACAAGAGACCCAGTACTTC; size: .; D: .; V: TRBV28; J: TRBJ2-5
CDR3: CASSPVEANYGYTF; DNA: TGTGCCAGCTCACCAGTGGAGGCTAACTATGGCTACACCTTC; size: .; D: .; V: TRBV18; J: TRBJ1-2
CDR3: CASSLGTSGLEQYF; DNA: TGTGCCAGCAGCTTGGGGACTAGCGGTCTCGAGCAGTACTTC; size: few; D: TRBD2; V: TRBV7-2; J: TRBJ2-7
CDR3: CASSEDKYEQYF; DNA: TGTGCCAGCAGTGAAGACAAGTACGAGCAGTACTTC; size: .; D: .; V: TRBV6-1; J: TRBJ2-7
CDR3: CASSLQTGHGYTF; DNA: TGTGCCAGCAGCTTACAGACAGGTCATGGCTACACCTTC; size: .; D: .; V: TRBV7-9; J: TRBJ1-2
CDR3: CASSQYSRGQPQHF; DNA: TGCGCCAGCAGTCAATATAGTCGGGGTCAGCCCCAGCATTTT; size: .; D: .; V: TRBV23-1; J: TRBJ1-5
CDR3: CASRVKPGQGNTEAFF; DNA: TGTGCCAGCAGAGTAAAACCGGGACAGGGGAACACTGAAGCTTTCTTT; size: once; D: TRBD1; V: TRBV2; J: TRBJ1-1
CDR3: CASSPRLALLGEQYF; DNA: TGTGCCAGCAGCCCCCGACTAGCGTTATTGGGGGAGCAGTACTTC; size: .; D: TRBD2; V: TRBV9; J: TRBJ2-7
CDR3: CASSIGGAANEKLFF; DNA: TGTGCCAGTAGTATTGGGGGGGCGGCTAATGAAAAACTGTTTTTT; size: .; D: .; V: TRBV19; J: TRBJ1-4
CDR3: CASSIRRDTYEQYF; DNA: TGTGCCAGCAGCATTCGACGGGATACTTACGAGCAGTACTTC; size: .; D: .; V: TRBV14; J: TRBJ2-7
CDR3: CATSLGGSSTDTQYF; DNA: TGTGCCACCAGTTTAGGGGGTTCTAGCACAGATACGCAGTATTTT; size: once; D: .; V: TRBV25-1; J: TRBJ2-3
CDR3: CSVSTGALQPQHF; DNA: TGCAGCGTATCGACAGGGGCGCTTCAGCCCCAGCATTTT; size: .; D: TRBD1; V: TRBV29-1; J: TRBJ1-5
CDR3: CASSVPTSGRAGDEQFF; DNA: TGTGCCAGCAGCGTCCCTACTAGCGGGAGGGCCGGTGATGAGCAGTTCTTC; size: .; D: TRBD2; V: TRBV7-9; J: TRBJ2-1
CDR3: CASSQDRGSQQFF; DNA: TGTGCCAGCAGCCAAGACAGGGGGAGTCAGCAGTTCTTC; size: .; D: TRBD1; V: TRBV4-2; J: TRBJ2-1
CDR3: CASSLSQGGSYEQYF; DNA: TGTGCCAGCAGTTTAAGTCAGGGCGGATCCTACGAGCAGTACTTC; size: .; D: .; V: TRBV28; J: TRBJ2-7
CDR3: CASAPGQGNYEQYF; DNA: TGTGCTAGTGCCCCCGGACAGGGAAACTACGAGCAGTACTTC; size: .; D: TRBD1; V: TRBV12-5; J: TRBJ2-7
CDR3: CATSRDRQGNVYTEAFF; DNA: TGTGCCACCAGCAGAGATCGCCAGGGTAACGTGTACACTGAAGCTTTCTTT; size: few; D: .; V: TRBV15; J: TRBJ1-1
CDR3: CASSYGQVNEQFF; DNA: TGCGCCAGCAGCTACGGACAGGTCAATGAGCAGTTCTTC; size: .; D: TRBD1; V: TRBV5-1; J: TRBJ2-1
CDR3: CASSPLPDRVWDGSPYEQYF; DNA: TGTGCCAGCAGCCCACTCCCCGACAGGGTTTGGGACGGGAGCCCCTACGAGCAGTACTTC; size: .; D: .; V: TRBV6-7; J: TRBJ2-7
CDR3: CSSSLALGGLDIQYF; DNA: TGTTCCAGCAGCTTAGCGTTGGGGGGGCTGGACATTCAGTACTTC; size: .; D: .; V: TRBV7-9; J: TRBJ2-4
CDR3: CASSLGTGAGLYF; DNA: TGCGCCAGCAGCTTGGGGACAGGGGCAGGTCTGTATTTT; size: .; D: TRBD1; V: TRBV5-1; J: TRBJ2-3
CDR3: CASSLGVKSNGYTF; DNA: TGTGCCAGCAGCTTAGGTGTGAAGTCTAATGGCTACACCTTC; size: .; D: .; V: TRBV7-2; J: TRBJ1-2
CDR3: CASRGGGYTF; DNA: TGTGCCAGCAGGGGGGGAGGCTACACCTTC; size: .; D: .; V: TRBV2; J: TRBJ1-2
CDR3: CASSLLAGDHYEQYF; DNA: TGTGCCAGCAGCTTACTAGCGGGGGACCACTACGAGCAGTACTTC; size: .; D: TRBD2; V: TRBV11-3; J: TRBJ2-7
CDR3: CASSPRGVAGTAGGEQYF; DNA: TGTGCCAGCTCACCCCGCGGGGTAGCGGGAACCGCAGGGGGCGAGCAGTACTTC; size: .; D: .; V: TRBV18; J: TRBJ2-7
CDR3: CASSAEGLAGGTDTQYF; DNA: TGTGCCAGCAGCGCGGAGGGACTAGCGGGAGGCACAGATACGCAGTATTTT; size: .; D: TRBD2; V: TRBV7-3; J: TRBJ2-3
CDR3: CASSPPSGGRSEQYF; DNA: TGTGCCAGCTCACCACCGAGCGGAGGACGGTCCGAGCAGTACTTC; size: .; D: .; V: TRBV18; J: TRBJ2-7
CDR3: CASSLGYGDYEQYF; DNA: TGCGCCAGCAGCTTGGGTTACGGGGACTACGAGCAGTACTTC; size: few; D: .; V: TRBV5-1; J: TRBJ2-7
CDR3: CASSPPGGGNQPQHF; DNA: TGTGCCAGCTCACCACCTGGGGGGGGCAATCAGCCCCAGCATTTT; size: .; D: .; V: TRBV18; J: TRBJ1-5
CDR3: CASSKGTATNEKLFF; DNA: TGTGCCAGCAGCAAAGGGACAGCAACTAATGAAAAACTGTTTTTT; size: .; D: .; V: TRBV21-1; J: TRBJ1-4
CDR3: CASSQRTAFNEKLFF; DNA: TGCGCCAGCAGCCAGCGGACAGCCTTTAATGAAAAACTGTTTTTT; size: once; D: .; V: TRBV4-1; J: TRBJ1-4
CDR3: CASSYPGGILSEAFF; DNA: TGTGCCAGCAGTTACCCAGGGGGCATACTTTCTGAAGCTTTCTTT; size: few; D: TRBD1; V: TRBV6-5; J: TRBJ1-1
CDR3: CASSVPQGRAFF; DNA: TGTGCCAGTAGTGTACCACAGGGAAGAGCTTTCTTT; size: .; D: .; V: TRBV19; J: TRBJ1-1
CDR3: CASIEMGSRAQYF; DNA: TGTGCCAGCATCGAAATGGGGAGTCGAGCGCAGTATTTT; size: once; D: .; V: TRBV6-1; J: TRBJ2-3
CDR3: CSARAGARNTGELFF; DNA: TGCAGCGCGCGGGCGGGGGCGCGGAACACCGGGGAGCTGTTTTTT; size: .; D: .; V: TRBV29-1; J: TRBJ2-2
CDR3: CASSHQGGYGYTF; DNA: TGTGCCAGCTCCCACCAGGGTGGCTATGGCTACACCTTC; size: .; D: .; V: TRBV9; J: TRBJ1-2
CDR3: CASSVAGVGTGELFF; DNA: TGTGCCAGCAGCGTAGCGGGGGTGGGCACCGGGGAGCTGTTTTTT; size: few; D: .; V: TRBV9; J: TRBJ2-2
CDR3: CSVEFTGPNYGYTF; DNA: TGCAGCGTTGAATTTACAGGGCCTAACTATGGCTACACCTTC; size: .; D: .; V: TRBV29-1; J: TRBJ1-2
CDR3: CAWMGTGTYEQYF; DNA: TGTGCCTGGATGGGTACAGGCACCTACGAGCAGTACTTC; size: .; D: .; V: TRBV30; J: TRBJ2-7
CDR3: CASSQAGLGQGAVNSPLHF; DNA: TGTGCCAGCAGCCAAGCAGGCCTGGGACAGGGGGCTGTTAATTCACCCCTCCACTTT; size: .; D: TRBD1; V: TRBV14; J: TRBJ1-6
CDR3: CASRVISQGAPNYGYTF; DNA: TGTGCCAGCAGGGTTATATCACAGGGGGCCCCCAACTATGGCTACACCTTC; size: .; D: TRBD1; V: TRBV9; J: TRBJ1-2
CDR3: CASSWSGGGSNQPQHF; DNA: TGTGCCAGCAGCTGGTCAGGGGGCGGAAGCAATCAGCCCCAGCATTTT; size: .; D: TRBD1; V: TRBV4-2; J: TRBJ1-5
CDR3: CASSSLGTVLDQPQHF; DNA: TGTGCCAGCAGTTCCTTAGGGACAGTCCTAGATCAGCCCCAGCATTTT; size: .; D: TRBD1; V: TRBV28; J: TRBJ1-5
CDR3: CAWSAGPAVYEQYF; DNA: TGTGCCTGGAGTGCGGGTCCGGCGGTTTACGAGCAGTACTTC; size: .; D: .; V: TRBV30; J: TRBJ2-7
CDR3: CSSSLALGAVSEAFF; DNA: TGTTCCAGCAGCTTAGCGCTGGGGGCGGTCTCTGAAGCTTTCTTT; size: .; D: .; V: TRBV7-9; J: TRBJ1-1